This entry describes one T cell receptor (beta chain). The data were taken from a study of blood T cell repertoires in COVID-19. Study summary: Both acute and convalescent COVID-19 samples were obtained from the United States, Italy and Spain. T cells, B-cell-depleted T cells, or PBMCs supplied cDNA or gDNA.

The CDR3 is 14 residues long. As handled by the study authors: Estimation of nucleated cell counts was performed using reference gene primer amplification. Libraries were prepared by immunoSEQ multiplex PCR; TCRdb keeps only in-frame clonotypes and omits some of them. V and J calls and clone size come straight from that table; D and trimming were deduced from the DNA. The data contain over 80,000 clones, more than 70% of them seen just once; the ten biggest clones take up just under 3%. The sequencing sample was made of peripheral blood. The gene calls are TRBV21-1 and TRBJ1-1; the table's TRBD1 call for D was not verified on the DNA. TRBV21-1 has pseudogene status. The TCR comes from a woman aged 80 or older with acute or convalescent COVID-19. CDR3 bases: TGTGCCAGCCGTCACGGGACACCGAACACTGAAGCTTTCTTT. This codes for CASRHGTPNTEAFF.